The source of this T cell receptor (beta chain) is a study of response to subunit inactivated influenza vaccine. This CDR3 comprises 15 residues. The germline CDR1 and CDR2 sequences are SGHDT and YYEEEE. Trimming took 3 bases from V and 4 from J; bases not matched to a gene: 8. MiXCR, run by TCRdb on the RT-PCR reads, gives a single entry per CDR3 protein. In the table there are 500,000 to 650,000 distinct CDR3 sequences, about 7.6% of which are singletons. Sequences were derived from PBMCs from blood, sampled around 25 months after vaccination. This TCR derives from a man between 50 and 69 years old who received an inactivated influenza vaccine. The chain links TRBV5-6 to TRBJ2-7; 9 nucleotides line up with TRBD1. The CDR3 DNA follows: TGTGCCAGCAGCTGGAAAACAGGGGGCGAGTACGAGCAGTACTTC. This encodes CASSWKTGGEYEQYF.